This TCR beta chain was captured in a study of control samples from healthy donors and cancer patients. Germline CDR1 reads LGHNA; CDR2 reads YSLEER. The CDR3 consists of 16 residues. Deletions cut 1 base from V and 7 bases from J, with 17 bases between. Method: immunoSEQ multiplex PCR; TCRdb's copy keeps in-frame clones and lacks some. Seen here are 150,000 or so clones, around 90% observed once, and the top ten hold less than 0.75%. This clone has only a few counts. Material: blood. The origin of this receptor is a woman aged 25 to 39 in good health. The chain links TRBV4-3 to TRBJ1-5; no clear D gene. CDR3 bases: TGCGCCAGCAGCCAAGTCCTATCCCTCGGGAGGCAGCCCCAGCATTTT. Residues: CASSQVLSLGRQPQHF.